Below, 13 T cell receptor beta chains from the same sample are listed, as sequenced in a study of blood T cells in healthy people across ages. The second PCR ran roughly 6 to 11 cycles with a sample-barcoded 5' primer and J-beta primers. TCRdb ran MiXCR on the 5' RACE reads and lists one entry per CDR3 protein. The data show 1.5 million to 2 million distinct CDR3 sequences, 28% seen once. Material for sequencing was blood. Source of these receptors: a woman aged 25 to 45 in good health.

The CDR3 sequence is CSAGRPLLAGITDTQYF. The DNA for the CDR3 is TGCAGTGCTGGCCGTCCTCTACTAGCGGGGATCACAGATACGCAGTATTTT. V and J are TRBV20-1 and TRBJ2-3; 10 nucleotides line up with TRBD2. Per the germline V gene, CDR1 is DFQATT and CDR2 is SNEGSKA (reference sequence). With 5 bases clipped from V and 2 bases from J, the junction kept 13 bases outside the gene matches. The CDR3 is made up of 17 amino acids.

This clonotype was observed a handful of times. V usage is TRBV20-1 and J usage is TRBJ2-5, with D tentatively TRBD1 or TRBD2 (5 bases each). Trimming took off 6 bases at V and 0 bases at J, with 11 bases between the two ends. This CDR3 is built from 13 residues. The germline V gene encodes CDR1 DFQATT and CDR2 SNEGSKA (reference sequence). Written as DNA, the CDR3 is TGCAGTGCAACGGGACGGGACCAAGAGACCCAGTACTTC. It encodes CSATGRDQETQYF.

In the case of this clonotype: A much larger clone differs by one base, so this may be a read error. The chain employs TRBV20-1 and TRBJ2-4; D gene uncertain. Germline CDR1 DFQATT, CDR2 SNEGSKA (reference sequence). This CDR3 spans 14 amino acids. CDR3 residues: CCARPTAEKNIQYF. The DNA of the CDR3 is TGCTGTGCTAGACCCACGGCAGAAAAAAACATTCAGTACTTC.

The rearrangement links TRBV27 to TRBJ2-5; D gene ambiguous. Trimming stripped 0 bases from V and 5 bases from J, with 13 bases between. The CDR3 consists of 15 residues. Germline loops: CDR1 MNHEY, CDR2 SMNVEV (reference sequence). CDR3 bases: TGTGCCAGCAGTTTATCGCCCGACGAGAAGGAGACCCAGTACTTC. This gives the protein CASSLSPDEKETQYF.

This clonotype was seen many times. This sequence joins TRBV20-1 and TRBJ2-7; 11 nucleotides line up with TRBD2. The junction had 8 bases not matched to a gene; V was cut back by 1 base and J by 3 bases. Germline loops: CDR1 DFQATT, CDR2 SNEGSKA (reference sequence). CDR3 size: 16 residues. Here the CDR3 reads CSARVPRLAGLYEQYF. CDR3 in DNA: TGCAGTGCTAGAGTCCCGAGACTAGCGGGACTCTACGAGCAGTACTTC.

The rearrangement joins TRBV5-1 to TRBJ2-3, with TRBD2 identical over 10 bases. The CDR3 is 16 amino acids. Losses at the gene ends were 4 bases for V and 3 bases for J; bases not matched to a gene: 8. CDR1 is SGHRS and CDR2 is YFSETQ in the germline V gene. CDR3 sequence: CASSLTSGHPTDTQYF. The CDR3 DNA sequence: TGCGCCAGCAGCCTGACTAGCGGGCACCCTACAGATACGCAGTATTTT. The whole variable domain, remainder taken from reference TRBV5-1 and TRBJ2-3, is KAGVTQTPRYLIKTRGQQVTLSCSPISGHRSVSWYQQTPGQGLQFLFEYFSETQRNKGNFPGRFSGRQFSNSRSEMNVSTLELGDSALYLCASSLTSGHPTDTQYFGPGTRLTVL.

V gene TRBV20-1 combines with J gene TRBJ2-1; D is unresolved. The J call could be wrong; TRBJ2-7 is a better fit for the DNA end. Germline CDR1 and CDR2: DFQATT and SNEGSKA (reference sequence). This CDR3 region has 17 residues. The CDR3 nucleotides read TGCAGTGCTAGAGATCTGTCTGCGGCGAGCTCCTACAATGAGCAGTACTTC. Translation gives CSARDLSAASSYNEQYF.

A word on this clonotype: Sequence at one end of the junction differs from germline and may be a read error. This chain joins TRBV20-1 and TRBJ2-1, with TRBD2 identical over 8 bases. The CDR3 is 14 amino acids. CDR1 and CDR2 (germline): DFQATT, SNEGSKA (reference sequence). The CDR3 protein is CSARVSGSTNERFF. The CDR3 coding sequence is TGCAGTGCTAGAGTGAGCGGGAGTACCAATGAGCGGTTCTTC.

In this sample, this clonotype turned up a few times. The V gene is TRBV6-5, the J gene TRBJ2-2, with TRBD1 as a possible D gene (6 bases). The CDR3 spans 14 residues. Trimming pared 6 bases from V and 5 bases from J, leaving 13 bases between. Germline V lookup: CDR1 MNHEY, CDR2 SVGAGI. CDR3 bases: TGTGCCAGCAGCGGGACCCAGGGGACCGGGGAGCTGTTTTTT. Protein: CASSGTQGTGELFF.

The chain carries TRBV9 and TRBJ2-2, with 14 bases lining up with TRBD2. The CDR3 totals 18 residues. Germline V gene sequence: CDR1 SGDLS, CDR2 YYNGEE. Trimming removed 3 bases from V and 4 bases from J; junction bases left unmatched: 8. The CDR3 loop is CASSGGTSGSRGTGELFF. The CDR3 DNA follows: TGTGCCAGCAGCGGGGGGACTAGCGGGAGTCGGGGCACCGGGGAGCTGTTTTTT.

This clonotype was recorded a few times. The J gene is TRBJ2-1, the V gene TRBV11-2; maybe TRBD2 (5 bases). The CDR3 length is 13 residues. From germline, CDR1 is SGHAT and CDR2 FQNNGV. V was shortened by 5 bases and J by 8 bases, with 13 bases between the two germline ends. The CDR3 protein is CASSAEGRDEQFF. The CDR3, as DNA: TGTGCCAGCAGCGCCGAGGGTAGGGATGAGCAGTTCTTC.

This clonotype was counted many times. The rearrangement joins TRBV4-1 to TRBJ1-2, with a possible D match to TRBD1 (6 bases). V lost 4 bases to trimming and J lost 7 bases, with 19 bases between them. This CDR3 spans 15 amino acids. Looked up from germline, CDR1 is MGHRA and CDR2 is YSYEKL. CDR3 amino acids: CASSRGSGASSGYTF. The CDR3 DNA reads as TGCGCCAGCAGCCGGGGATCAGGGGCGAGTTCTGGCTACACCTTC.

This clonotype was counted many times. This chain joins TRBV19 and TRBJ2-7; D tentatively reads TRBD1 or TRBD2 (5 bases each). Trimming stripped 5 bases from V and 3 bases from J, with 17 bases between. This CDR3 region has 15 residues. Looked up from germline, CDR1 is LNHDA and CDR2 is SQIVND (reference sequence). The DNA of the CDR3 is TGTGCCAGTAGTCCTCTTCCGGGACCCTTCTACGAGCAGTACTTC. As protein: CASSPLPGPFYEQYF.